This TCR beta chain was identified in a study of T cells in Graves' hyperthyroidism and ophthalmopathy. Germline V lookup: CDR1 MNHEY, CDR2 SVGAGI. The CDR3 runs 16 residues. Trimming stripped 0 bases from V and 0 bases from J, with 11 bases between. The CDR3 regions of TCR beta were amplified from RNA transcripts. The study used the HTBI primer set for a first-round RT-PCR of the TCR CDR3. Via MiXCR, TCRdb re-called the multiplex PCR reads, giving one row per CDR3 protein. Found here are about 610,000 distinct CDR3 sequences, 14% to 15% of them singletons; the top ten hold roughly 4.3%. The rearrangement joins TRBV6-5 to TRBJ1-1; D is unresolved. The receptor was derived from a woman aged 40 to 55 with Graves' ophthalmopathy. Sequences were obtained from blood. The CDR3 DNA follows: TGTGCCAGCAGTTACTCGGAGGAACTTGTGAACACTGAAGCTTTCTTT. This sequence encodes CASSYSEELVNTEAFF.